The 30 T cell receptor beta chains presented below share a single source sample, sequenced in a study of T cell responses to AZD1222 COVID-19 vaccine. TCRdb's copy holds only in-frame clones and misses some; the assay was immunoSEQ multiplex PCR. Of tens of thousands of clones detected, over 90% appear once; the ten largest clones hold 8.1%. The sequencing here drew on peripheral blood, taken on day 0 of AZD1222 vaccination. These receptors were taken from an adult in good health.

In DNA form, the CDR3 reads TGCAGTGCTACGTACATGGCCGAGCAGTACTTC. As protein: CSATYMAEQYF. The J gene is TRBJ2-7, the V gene TRBV20-1; D not resolved. The germline CDR1 and CDR2 sequences are DFQATT and SNEGSKA (reference sequence). The V and J ends lost 4 bases and 6 bases respectively, with 10 bases between them. CDR3 size: 11 residues.

The chain links TRBV4-1 to TRBJ1-1, with D unresolved. V shed 0 bases and J shed 1 base, with 6 bases lying between them. The germline gives CDR1 MGHRA, CDR2 YSYEKL. This CDR3 region has 14 residues. The CDR3 DNA reads as TGCGCCAGCAGCCAAGATGTGGGGAACACTGAAGCTTTCTTT. It encodes CASSQDVGNTEAFF.

The chain employs TRBV5-1 and TRBJ1-2, with D possibly being TRBD1 (6 bases). There are 13 residues in the CDR3. Germline assignment: CDR1 SGHRS and CDR2 YFSETQ. The ends were cut back, 4 bases at V and 4 bases at J, with 11 bases in the middle. In DNA form, the CDR3 reads TGCGCCAGCAGCCCGGGACACCGCTATGGCTACACCTTC. Encoded protein: CASSPGHRYGYTF.

The J gene is TRBJ2-5, the V gene TRBV2; TRBD1 is a possible D gene (5 bases). This CDR3 region has 14 residues. The germline gives CDR1 SNHLY, CDR2 FYNNEI. Trimming left V 6 bases short and J 1 base short, with 12 bases between. The CDR3 loop is CASSPQTAQETQYF. As DNA, the CDR3 is TGTGCCAGCAGCCCCCAGACAGCCCAAGAGACCCAGTACTTC.

The V and J genes are TRBV3-1 (or the pseudogene TRBV3-2) and TRBJ1-5; TRBD1 aligns across 10 bases. This CDR3 is built from 17 residues. Germline lookup yields CDR1 LGHDT and CDR2 YNNKEL (reference sequence). Losses at the gene ends were 3 bases for V and 4 bases for J; bases not matched to a gene: 9. Here the CDR3 reads CASSQTRDRGSNQPQHF. DNA of the CDR3: TGTGCCAGCAGCCAGACACGGGACAGGGGATCTAATCAGCCCCAGCATTTT.

The chain joins TRBV6-5 to TRBJ1-2; 9 bases agree with TRBD1. From germline, CDR1 is MNHEY and CDR2 SVGAGI. The junction had 7 bases not matched to a gene; V was cut back by 7 bases and J by 7 bases. The CDR3 spans 13 residues. Written as DNA, the CDR3 is TGTGCCAGCATAGACAGGGGGATGGCTGGCTACACCTTC. This translates into CASIDRGMAGYTF.

The genes are TRBV7-9 and TRBJ2-5; the match to TRBD1 covers 7 bases. CDR1 is SEHNR and CDR2 is FQNEAQ in the germline V gene (reference sequence). With V trimmed by 5 bases and J by 4 bases, 7 bases remained unmatched. This CDR3 region has 14 residues. The CDR3 here is CASSRGTVGETQYF. The CDR3 DNA follows: TGTGCCAGCAGCCGAGGGACAGTCGGAGAGACCCAGTACTTC.

The gene calls are TRBV27 and TRBJ1-6, with TRBD1 as a possible D gene (5 bases). The CDR3 consists of 13 residues. Per the germline V gene, CDR1 is MNHEY and CDR2 is SMNVEV (reference sequence). The V end lost 2 bases, the J end lost 11 bases, and 10 bases lay between the germline ends. The CDR3 loop reads CASSLGGMAPLHF. CDR3 nucleotides: TGTGCCAGCAGTTTAGGGGGGATGGCACCCCTCCACTTT.

The chain employs TRBV30 and TRBJ1-2; D is unresolved. CDR3 length: 11 amino acids. Germline CDR1 reads GTSNPN; CDR2 reads SVGIG (reference sequence). Trimming pared 5 bases from V and 4 bases from J, leaving 8 bases between. The CDR3 DNA reads TGTGCCTGGGGACCGATCTATGGCTACACCTTC. It translates to CAWGPIYGYTF.

This clone appeared a few times. This chain connects TRBV6-4 to TRBJ2-1, with D perhaps matching TRBD2 (5 bases). The CDR3 length is 14 residues. Germline V gene data show CDR1 as MRHNA and CDR2 as SNTAGT. V was pared by 2 bases and J by 7 bases, with 12 bases between. The CDR3 loop reads CASSDIIRGNEQFF. The DNA of the CDR3 is TGTGCCAGCAGTGACATAATACGAGGGAATGAGCAGTTCTTC.

The chain combines TRBV27 with TRBJ1-2; TRBD1 is a possible D gene (6 bases). The V end was cut by 1 base, the J end by 14 bases, with 8 bases between. The CDR3 runs 10 residues. Germline assignment: CDR1 MNHEY and CDR2 SMNVEV (reference sequence). In DNA, the CDR3 is TGTGCCAGCAGTTTATTGGGACATACCTTC. Translated: CASSLLGHTF.

The chain has TRBV18 and TRBJ2-1; D is possibly TRBD1 (5 bases). There are 17 residues in the CDR3. With 4 bases removed from V and 6 bases from J, the gap between germline ends came to 22 bases. The germline V gene encodes CDR1 KGHSH and CDR2 LQKENI. CDR3 in amino acids: CASSHTRVDLGPNEQFF. The CDR3 nucleotides are TGTGCCAGCTCACATACTCGGGTGGATCTGGGGCCCAATGAGCAGTTCTTC.

The rearrangement joins TRBV5-4 to TRBJ2-1; 8 nucleotides align to TRBD1. This CDR3 has 15 amino acids. V dropped 1 base and J dropped 2; count of bases not matched to a gene: 2. Germline CDR1 is SGHNT and CDR2 is YYREEE (reference sequence). CDR3 protein: CASSLKGQAYNEQFF. The CDR3 DNA reads as TGTGCCAGCAGCTTGAAGGGACAGGCCTACAATGAGCAGTTCTTC.

The chain couples TRBV19 to TRBJ1-1; perhaps TRBD1 as D (5 bases). Per the germline V gene, CDR1 is LNHDA and CDR2 is SQIVND (reference sequence). The V end was cut by 2 bases, the J end by 1 base, with 11 bases between. The CDR3 consists of 15 residues. CDR3 DNA sequence: TGTGCCAGTAGTATATGGCCCACAGGGAACACTGAAGCTTTCTTT. Translated, it gives CASSIWPTGNTEAFF.

A single count supports this clone. This chain connects TRBV19 to TRBJ1-2, with a tentative D call TRBD1 (6 bases). Deletions cut 5 bases from V and 8 bases from J, with 21 bases between. Germline values: CDR1 LNHDA, CDR2 SQIVND (reference sequence). The CDR3 contains 15 residues. The CDR3 here is CASSFPGQRTGGYTF. The CDR3 DNA sequence: TGTGCCAGTAGTTTCCCGGGACAAAGAACGGGAGGCTACACCTTC.

The rearrangement uses TRBV16 and TRBJ2-7; 7 bases fit TRBD1. CDR1 and CDR2 (germline): KGHSY, FQNENV. This CDR3 is 12 amino acids long. V dropped 0 bases and J dropped 12; count of bases not matched to a gene: 5. Here the CDR3 reads CASSQSRGNRYF. DNA for the CDR3: TGTGCCAGCAGCCAATCCAGGGGGAATCGGTACTTC.

The chain joins TRBV2 to TRBJ1-6; D ambiguous. V shed 7 bases and J shed 3 bases, with 10 bases lying between them. CDR1 and CDR2 (germline): SNHLY, FYNNEI. The length of the CDR3 is 14 residues. In DNA form, the CDR3 reads TGTGCCAGCAAGTACACAGTCTATAATTCACCCCTCCACTTT. Translation: CASKYTVYNSPLHF.

CDR3 amino acids: CATSPRDSYTGELFF. CDR3 nucleotide sequence: TGTGCCACCAGCCCCCGGGACAGCTACACCGGGGAGCTGTTTTTT. The chain carries TRBV15 and TRBJ2-2; 7 nucleotides agree with TRBD1. CDR3 length: 15 amino acids. With V trimmed by 5 bases and J by 3 bases, 6 bases remained unmatched. In germline, CDR1 is LNHNV, CDR2 YYDKDF (reference sequence).

The chain combines TRBV11-2 with TRBJ1-6, with D perhaps TRBD1 (5 bases). With 5 bases removed from V and 7 bases from J, the gap between germline ends came to 15 bases. This CDR3 is 15 amino acids long. Germline V CDR1 and CDR2: SGHAT, FQNNGV. This CDR3 is CASSPGPGMNSPLHF. The CDR3 DNA reads as TGTGCCAGCAGCCCGGGGCCGGGGATGAATTCACCCCTCCACTTT.

The chain uses TRBV15 and TRBJ2-2; weak D call: TRBD1 (6 bases). Germline CDR1 and CDR2: LNHNV and YYDKDF (reference sequence). Trimming shortened V by 6 bases and J by 3 bases, and 23 bases separated the two germline ends. This CDR3 contains 18 residues. This CDR3 is CATRKSKGGAAYTGELFF. The CDR3 DNA sequence: TGTGCCACCAGGAAATCAAAAGGGGGAGCGGCGTACACCGGGGAGCTGTTTTTT. The full variable domain, its missing parts supplied by reference TRBV15 and TRBJ2-2, is DAMVIQNPRYQVTQFGKPVTLSCSQTLNHNVMYWYQQKSSQAPKLLFHYYDKDFNNEADTPDNFQSRRPNTSFCFLDIRSPGLGDTAMYLCATRKSKGGAAYTGELFFGEGSRLTVL.

The chain recombines TRBV5-1 with TRBJ2-2; 12 bases agree with TRBD2. The germline V gene encodes CDR1 SGHRS and CDR2 YFSETQ. This CDR3 region has 17 residues. Losses at the gene ends were 0 bases for V and 4 bases for J; bases not matched to a gene: 4. The CDR3 here is CASSLEGLAGSTGELFF. The CDR3, as DNA: TGCGCCAGCAGCTTGGAGGGACTAGCGGGCTCCACCGGGGAGCTGTTTTTT.

J is TRBJ1-2 and V is TRBV5-8; 8 bases line up with TRBD1. This CDR3 comprises 15 residues. J gave up 3 bases and V 5 bases, and 9 bases lay outside the gene matches. Germline loops: CDR1 SGHTS, CDR2 YDEGEE. This CDR3 is CASSMDRALDYGYTF. Written as DNA, the CDR3 is TGTGCCAGCAGTATGGACAGGGCCTTGGACTATGGCTACACCTTC.

The chain couples TRBV2 to TRBJ1-5; D unclear. The CDR3 is 15 amino acids. Per germline, CDR1 SNHLY and CDR2 FYNNEI. V was cut by 2 bases and J by 1 base, with 9 bases left in between. CDR3 bases: TGTGCCAGCAGTGAATTTGGCAGGAGCAATCAGCCCCAGCATTTT. Protein sequence: CASSEFGRSNQPQHF.

This chain uses TRBV7-6 with TRBJ1-1; D remains ambiguous. Trimming shortened V by 0 bases and J by 0 bases, and 11 bases separated the two germline ends. The CDR3 sequence is 16 residues long. Germline V gives CDR1 SGHVS, CDR2 FNYEAQ. Written as DNA, the CDR3 is TGTGCCAGCAGCTTAGCGAGGAGGTCGGTGAACACTGAAGCTTTCTTT. It specifies CASSLARRSVNTEAFF.

The V and J genes are TRBV6-4 and TRBJ1-2; no definite D call. CDR3 length: 13 amino acids. V was clipped by 0 bases and J by 7 bases, with 9 bases between them. Germline loops: CDR1 MRHNA, CDR2 SNTAGT. The CDR3 region is CASSDSEWGGYTF. CDR3 nucleotide sequence: TGTGCCAGCAGTGACTCGGAGTGGGGTGGCTACACCTTC.

Points on this clone: One end of the junction varies from germline; a read error may be responsible. The chain combines TRBV5-6 with TRBJ2-7; D possibly corresponds to TRBD1 (6 bases). The CDR3 totals 14 residues. Germline V CDR1 and CDR2: SGHDT, YYEEEE. Here the CDR3 DNA reads TGTGCCAGCAGCTTACAGGGAATCTCCCACGAGCAGTACTTC. Translated, it gives CASSLQGISHEQYF.

A single count supports this clone. This rearrangement joins TRBV14 to TRBJ2-2; no reliable D call. V gave up 3 bases and J gave up 1 base, with 12 bases separating them. Germline values: CDR1 SGHDN, CDR2 FVKESK. CDR3 length equals 16 residues. Written as DNA, the CDR3 is TGTGCCAGCAGCCACGTCGGACGGCTGAACACCGGGGAGCTGTTTTTT. It translates to CASSHVGRLNTGELFF.

V gene TRBV20-1 combines with J gene TRBJ2-1; D remains ambiguous. Trimming took off 5 bases at V and 3 bases at J, with 2 bases between the two ends. The CDR3 totals 10 residues. CDR1 is DFQATT and CDR2 is SNEGSKA in the germline V gene (reference sequence). CDR3 in DNA: TGCAGTGCTCGCTACAATGAGCAGTTCTTC. Translation: CSARYNEQFF.

The chain is built from TRBV29-1 and TRBJ2-3; no clear D. Trimming pared 0 bases from V and 3 bases from J, leaving 10 bases between. The CDR3 extends over 14 amino acids. In germline, CDR1 is SQVTM, CDR2 ANQGSEA. CDR3 DNA: TGCAGCGTTGAAGATAGTCTCTTGACAGATACGCAGTATTTT. It is translated as CSVEDSLLTDTQYF.

The chain combines TRBV21-1 with TRBJ1-2; the D segment call TRBD1 is taken from the table without a DNA check. TRBV21-1 is a listed pseudogene. The CDR3 extends over 14 amino acids. CDR3 loop: CASSKGSRVRGYTF. CDR3 sequence (DNA): TGTGCCAGCAGCAAAGGGAGCAGGGTGCGTGGCTACACCTTC.